This TCR beta chain came from a study of identical twins. J gave up 5 bases and V 3 bases, and 8 bases lay outside the gene matches. Germline CDR1 is DFQATT and CDR2 is SNEGSKA (reference sequence). The CDR3 extends over 14 amino acids. Study-level points and caveats: In monozygotic twins, models underestimated the sharing of out-of-frame TCR alpha.

TCRdb re-analysed the 5' RACE reads in MiXCR, keeping a single row per CDR3 protein. This sample carries 1.5 million to 2 million distinct CDR3 sequences, 25% to 35% of them seen once, and the ten largest clones take 0.25% to 0.3%. A remark on this clonotype: Its antigen is unknown.

The chain employs TRBV20-1 and TRBJ2-3; 7 nucleotides align to TRBD2. This sequence originates from a newborn girl in good health. Sequencing was carried out using cord blood. The DNA of the CDR3 is TGCAGTGCTAGTGGGGCTAGCGGAGGAGATACGCAGTATTTT. Protein sequence: CSASGASGGDTQYF.